The 8 T cell receptor beta chains below all came from one sample that was sequenced in a study of blood T cell repertoires in COVID-19. Only in-frame clones appear in the TCRdb table, and some are missing; sequencing was by immunoSEQ multiplex PCR. The table shows approximately 250,000 clones, with roughly 90% occurring only once. Input material: PBMCs or T cells enriched from blood (not recorded which). The origin of the receptors is a man in his forties who had been exposed to COVID-19.

J is TRBJ2-7 and V is TRBV29-1; 8 nucleotides agree with TRBD1. The CDR3 runs to 11 residues. V lost 7 bases and J lost 3; bases outside the gene matches: 2. Germline CDR1 and CDR2: SQVTM and ANQGSEA. As DNA, the CDR3 is TGCAGCGCAGGGACAGGCTACGAGCAGTACTTC. Translation gives CSAGTGYEQYF.

The chain uses TRBV7-9 and TRBJ2-7, with 8 bases aligning to TRBD1. V gave up 5 bases and J gave up 5 bases; unmatched junction bases: 11. This CDR3 comprises 15 residues. The germline V gene encodes CDR1 SEHNR and CDR2 FQNEAQ (reference sequence). In nucleotides, the CDR3 is TGTGCCAGCAGCGGGCGCGGCAGGGGGCCGGACGAGCAGTACTTC. Amino acid sequence: CASSGRGRGPDEQYF.

The V gene is TRBV9, the J gene TRBJ2-2; 12 nucleotides match TRBD2. Trimming took 6 bases from V and 3 from J; bases not matched to a gene: 9. CDR3 length equals 17 residues. Germline CDR1 SGDLS, CDR2 YYNGEE. This CDR3 reads CASTTLAGGRDTGELFF. The CDR3, as DNA: TGTGCCAGCACGACGCTAGCGGGAGGGCGCGACACCGGGGAGCTGTTTTTT.

The rearrangement joins TRBV7-3 to TRBJ2-3; TRBD2 matches 8 bases. Trimming cost V 5 bases and J 4 bases; bases outside gene matches: 2. Germline V CDR1 and CDR2: SGHTA, FQGTGA. This CDR3 contains 13 residues. The CDR3 loop reads CASSSGSPDTQYF. CDR3 nucleotide sequence: TGTGCCAGCAGCAGCGGGAGCCCAGATACGCAGTATTTT.

This sequence joins TRBV19 and TRBJ2-1; TRBD2 aligns across 7 bases. The CDR3 has 15 residues. J gave up 1 base and V 5 bases, and 5 bases lay outside the gene matches. Germline CDR1 reads LNHDA; CDR2 reads SQIVND (reference sequence). As DNA, the CDR3 is TGTGCCAGTAGTCGTAGCGGGTCATCCTACAATGAGCAGTTCTTC. It is translated as CASSRSGSSYNEQFF.

V is TRBV6-6 and J is TRBJ2-7; 9 bases are a match to TRBD2. V was pared by 4 bases and J by 3 bases, with 4 bases of the junction left unmatched. The CDR3 runs to 14 residues. The germline CDR1 and CDR2 sequences are MNHNY and SVGAGI (reference sequence). The CDR3 DNA reads TGTGCCAGCAGTTTGGCTAGCGGGGACTACGAGCAGTACTTC. Translated, it gives CASSLASGDYEQYF.

The CDR3 nucleotides are TGTGCCAGCCGAAGGGCTAGCGGAAGCTCCTACAATGAGCAGTTCTTC. Its translation: CASRRASGSSYNEQFF. The chain is built from TRBV28 and TRBJ2-1, with 7 bases lining up with TRBD2. Looked up from germline, CDR1 is MDHEN and CDR2 is SYDVKM. This CDR3 is 16 amino acids long. The V segment lost 8 bases and the J segment 0 bases; nucleotides outside the gene matches: 10.

This chain joins TRBV12-5 and TRBJ1-6; TRBD1 matches 7 bases. Germline CDR1 reads LGHNT; CDR2 reads FRNRAP. The ends lost 6 bases at V and 5 bases at J; junction bases unmatched: 7. The CDR3 totals 15 residues. DNA of the CDR3: TGTGCTAGTGGAGACCTCGGGACAGATAATTCACCCCTCCACTTT. Translation gives CASGDLGTDNSPLHF. Drawing the rest from reference TRBV12-5 and TRBJ1-6, the complete variable domain is DARVTQTPRHKVTEMGQEVTMRCQPILGHNTVFWYRQTMMQGLELLAYFRNRAPLDDSGMPKDRFSAEMPDATLATLKIQPSEPRDSAVYFCASGDLGTDNSPLHFGNGTRLTVT.